The rows below give T cell receptor beta chains drawn from one sample of a study of spatial heterogeneity in lung cancer. A single record per CDR3 protein comes from TCRdb applying MiXCR to the 5' RACE reads. Here the sample spans tens of thousands of distinct CDR3 sequences, roughly 12% being singletons. Sequencing used PBMCs, obtained at surgery. The receptors here all came from a male donor with early-stage non-small cell lung cancer. The CDR3 runs from the conserved cysteine through the conserved F or W. D genes are given only for firm matches. Some rows mark clone size as missing; the rest say once, few, many or name a class of expanded clone.

V	J	size	D	DNA	CDR3
TRBV6-2/TRBV6-3	TRBJ2-5	NA	NA	TGTGCCAGCAGTCAGACCGACTTTGGGGAGACCCAGTACTTC	CASSQTDFGETQYF
TRBV12-3/TRBV12-4	TRBJ2-5	NA	NA	TGTGCCAGCAGACAGATCCCATTCAATAATTTGCAAGAGACCCAGTACTTC	CASRQIPFNNLQETQYF
TRBV20-1	TRBJ2-7	many	TRBD2	TGCAGTGCACAGAGTCCGGGGGGAACTCGCTCCTACGAGCAGTACTTC	CSAQSPGGTRSYEQYF
TRBV12-3/TRBV12-4	TRBJ1-5	few	TRBD1	TGTGCCAGCAGTCCACGGAAGGGGGCGGGGGATCAGCCCCAGCATTTT	CASSPRKGAGDQPQHF
TRBV5-1	TRBJ2-5	NA	NA	TGCGCCAGCAGCTTGGATTCGGTGGGAGACGCGGAGACCCAGTACTTC	CASSLDSVGDAETQYF
TRBV9	TRBJ2-3	few	NA	TGTGCCAGCAGCGTAGACTCGACTCCTTTTATCCCAGATACGCAGTATTTT	CASSVDSTPFIPDTQYF
TRBV12-3/TRBV12-4	TRBJ1-3	few	TRBD1	TGTGCCAGCAGTTCGAATAGGGGACAGGGGAGAAACACCATATATTTT	CASSSNRGQGRNTIYF
TRBV28	TRBJ2-1	many	NA	TGTGCCAGCAGTTTGACACAGGGTCGGGATGAGCAGTTCTTC	CASSLTQGRDEQFF
TRBV5-1	TRBJ1-1	NA	NA	TGCGCCAGCAGCTTTATGGGGCAGCAGAACACTGAAGCTTTCTTT	CASSFMGQQNTEAFF
TRBV20-1	TRBJ1-2	few	TRBD1	TGCAGTGCTAGAGATGGACAGGGGAGCTATGGCTACACCTTC	CSARDGQGSYGYTF
TRBV5-1	TRBJ2-5	NA	NA	TGCGCCCCAGGGGAGGGGGAACGAGAGACCCAGTACTTC	CAPGEGERETQYF
TRBV11-2	TRBJ2-5	NA	NA	TGTGCCAGCAGCTTCCGAGGACAGCTAGAGACCCAGTACTTC	CASSFRGQLETQYF
TRBV20-1	TRBJ1-1	few	NA	TGCAGTGCTAGAGATCCACACCAGAACACTGAAGCTTTCTTT	CSARDPHQNTEAFF
TRBV10-3	TRBJ2-3	few	TRBD2	TGTGCCATCAGAACTAGCGGGGGCACAGATACGCAGTATTTT	CAIRTSGGTDTQYF
TRBV7-9	TRBJ1-2	NA	NA	TGTGCCAGCAGCTCCCCTAAAGGGGCCCTTAACTATGGCTACACCTTC	CASSSPKGALNYGYTF
TRBV10-3	TRBJ2-3	NA	NA	TGTGCCATCAGTGGCCAGGGTGCAGATACGCAGTATTTT	CAISGQGADTQYF
TRBV2	TRBJ2-2	NA	NA	TGTGCCAGCAGCAGGACAGAAACCGGGGAGCTGTTTTTT	CASSRTETGELFF
TRBV9	TRBJ2-7	few	NA	TGTGCCAGCAGCGTAGAGGGGAGGACAGATTACGAGCAGTACTTC	CASSVEGRTDYEQYF
TRBV28	TRBJ2-7	many	NA	TGTGCCAGCACCAGGTCGGGTATAGCGAACGAGCAGTACTTC	CASTRSGIANEQYF
TRBV9	TRBJ2-5	few	NA	TGTGCCAGCAGCGTAGGCCCAGAGAAAGAGACCCAGTACTTC	CASSVGPEKETQYF
TRBV7-2	TRBJ2-7	many	NA	TGTGCCAGCAGCTTAGATTTTAGTGGGAACTACGAGCAGTACTTC	CASSLDFSGNYEQYF
TRBV5-1	TRBJ2-5	NA	TRBD2	TGCGCCAGCAGCTTAAGTGGCGGGGGAGAGACCCAGTACTTC	CASSLSGGGETQYF
TRBV12-5	TRBJ1-1	NA	NA	TGTGCTAGTGGTTTGGCCCTACAGGGTTGGGACACTGAAGCTTTCTTT	CASGLALQGWDTEAFF
TRBV10-3	TRBJ2-4	NA	NA	TGTGCCATCAGCGCGACTGTGGACCCGGGTGGCATTCAGTACTTC	CAISATVDPGGIQYF
TRBV24-1	TRBJ2-3	NA	NA	TGTGCCACCAGTGGTTCTGCTAGGGGGAGGTCGGATACGCAGTATTTT	CATSGSARGRSDTQYF
TRBV23-1	TRBJ2-5	few	NA	TGCGCCAGCAGACCTGGGACCCAGTACTTC	CASRPGTQYF
TRBV15	TRBJ1-5	few	NA	TGTGCCACCAGCAAGGTCGATAGCAATCAGCCCCAGCATTTT	CATSKVDSNQPQHF
TRBV28	TRBJ1-6	few	NA	TGTGCCAGCAGTTTAAATAATTCACCCCTCCACTTT	CASSLNNSPLHF
TRBV7-3	TRBJ2-5	NA	NA	TGTGCCAGCAGCTTGAATAGCGGAGGGTACGAGACCCAGTACTTC	CASSLNSGGYETQYF
TRBV7-2	TRBJ1-6	NA	TRBD1	TGTGCCAGCAGCTTAAACAGGGGAAATTCACCCCTCCACTTT	CASSLNRGNSPLHF
TRBV9	TRBJ1-1	few	NA	TGTGCCAGCAGCGTAGATTGGGTTCTGAACACTGAAGCTTTCTTT	CASSVDWVLNTEAFF
TRBV6-2/TRBV6-3	TRBJ1-1	few	NA	TGTGCCAGCCGGTGGGGACGGTTGAACACTGAAGCTTTCTTT	CASRWGRLNTEAFF
TRBV7-2	TRBJ1-3	few	NA	TGTGCCAGCCGAATAACAGGGACGGGAAACACCATATATTTT	CASRITGTGNTIYF
TRBV29-1	TRBJ1-1	few	TRBD1	TGCAGCGTCCTACAGGGGGCGGGGAACACTGAAGCTTTCTTT	CSVLQGAGNTEAFF
TRBV11-1	TRBJ2-7	few	NA	TGTGCCAGCAGCTTAGACCACAACTCCTACGAGCAGTACTTC	CASSLDHNSYEQYF
TRBV24-1	TRBJ2-1	few	TRBD2	TGTGCCACCAGTGATTTGTCGTCGGGAGGGTTGGGCAATGAGCAGTTCTTC	CATSDLSSGGLGNEQFF
TRBV5-1	TRBJ2-3	NA	TRBD1	TGCGCCAGCAGCTTGGCCGACAGGGTAGGAGATACGCAGTATTTT	CASSLADRVGDTQYF
TRBV19	TRBJ1-5	NA	NA	TGTGCCAGTAGCACAGGGTTGGAGCCCCAGCATTTT	CASSTGLEPQHF
TRBV7-2	TRBJ2-5	many	NA	TGTGCCAGCAGCCACAACCAAGAGACCCAGTACTTC	CASSHNQETQYF
TRBV5-1	TRBJ2-3	NA	NA	TGCGCCAGCAGCTTGGGGGTCACGGGACCCACAGATACGCAGTATTTT	CASSLGVTGPTDTQYF
TRBV27	TRBJ1-1	NA	NA	TGTGCCAGCAGTTTGGGCAGGGGAGCTTTCTTT	CASSLGRGAFF
TRBV20-1	TRBJ1-5	NA	NA	TGCAGTGCTAGTAGTATTAATCAGCCCCAGCATTTT	CSASSINQPQHF
TRBV15	TRBJ2-3	many	NA	TGTGCCACCAGCAGATCGGGAGACACAGATACGCAGTATTTT	CATSRSGDTDTQYF
TRBV5-4	TRBJ1-1	NA	TRBD1	TGTGCCAGCAGCTCCACCAGCAACAGGGGGACTGAAGCTTTCTTT	CASSSTSNRGTEAFF
TRBV5-1	TRBJ2-1	few	TRBD2	TGCGCCAGCAGCTTGACTAGCGGGGCTGGTGAGCAGTTCTTC	CASSLTSGAGEQFF
TRBV20-1	TRBJ2-7	NA	TRBD2	TGCAGTGCTAGAGAATATCGGACTAGCGGGAGAGCGGGTGAGCAGTACTTC	CSAREYRTSGRAGEQYF
TRBV9	TRBJ2-1	NA	TRBD2	TGTGCCAGCAGCGCTAGCGGGAGCACCTACAATGAGCAGTTCTTC	CASSASGSTYNEQFF
TRBV20-1	TRBJ1-1	NA	NA	TGCAGTGTCCCCGGCAGAGAGAACACTGAAGCTTTCTTT	CSVPGRENTEAFF
TRBV7-2	TRBJ2-5	NA	NA	TGTGCCAGCAGCGATTGGACAGAAGAGACCCAGTACTTC	CASSDWTEETQYF
TRBV4-3	TRBJ1-1	many	NA	TGCGCCAGCAGCCAAGCACATTTGAACACTGAAGCTTTCTTT	CASSQAHLNTEAFF
TRBV28	TRBJ1-2	NA	NA	TGTGCCAGCAGGACTTCTCGGGCGGGTGGCTACACCTTC	CASRTSRAGGYTF
TRBV7-3	TRBJ2-3	few	TRBD2	TGTGCCAGCAGCTCACGACTAGCGGGAGCCGGGGGGACGCAGTATTTT	CASSSRLAGAGGTQYF
TRBV7-2	TRBJ2-2	few	TRBD2	TGTGCCAGCAGCCCTGGACTAGCGGGGAACACCGGGGAGCTGTTTTTT	CASSPGLAGNTGELFF